This is a list of T cell receptor beta chains from one sample in a study of OX40 agonist ivuxolimab in advanced cancers. The repertoire was sequenced with immunoSEQ multiplex PCR; TCRdb's copy has only in-frame clones and lacks some. In the table there are over 60,000 clones, around 85% of which are singletons. Sequences were derived from CD4+ or CD8+ T cells sorted from blood, sampled in a trial of the OX40 agonist ivuxolimab. All receptors come from an adult with an advanced solid tumor such as melanoma, head and neck, liver or kidney cancer. CDR3s include the opening cysteine and the closing phenylalanine or tryptophan. The order of the fields is D gene, V gene, clone size, J gene, CDR3 protein, CDR3 DNA. A D gene is named only where the DNA matches it firmly. Some rows mark clone size as missing; the rest say once, few, many or name a class of expanded clone.

TRBD1	TRBV5-1	-	TRBJ1-1	CASSKLQGGLEAFF	TGCGCCAGCAGCAAACTACAGGGGGGGCTTGAAGCTTTCTTT
-	TRBV19	-	TRBJ2-3	CASSRSDILSTDTQYF	TGTGCCAGTAGTAGATCAGATATTCTTAGCACAGATACGCAGTATTTT
-	TRBV19	-	TRBJ1-4	CASSVPRNEKLFF	TGTGCCAGTAGTGTTCCAAGAAATGAAAAACTGTTTTTT
-	TRBV11-2	-	TRBJ2-3	CASSLVRSDTQYF	TGTGCCAGCAGCTTAGTAAGGTCCGATACGCAGTATTTT
TRBD1	TRBV12-5	-	TRBJ1-2	CASARDRHGYTF	TGTGCTAGTGCGAGGGACAGGCATGGCTACACCTTC
-	TRBV5-6	-	TRBJ2-7	CASSLENARGTFSYEQYF	TGTGCCAGCAGCTTGGAAAATGCTAGGGGGACCTTCTCCTACGAGCAGTACTTC
-	TRBV11-2	-	TRBJ1-5	CASSFGHAQPQHF	TGTGCCAGCAGCTTCGGACACGCTCAGCCCCAGCATTTT
-	TRBV5-1	-	TRBJ2-1	CASRTGSNEQFF	TGCGCCAGCAGGACAGGTTCAAATGAGCAGTTCTTC
-	TRBV7-3	-	TRBJ2-3	CASSLSHSTDTQYF	TGTGCCAGCAGCTTAAGTCACAGCACAGATACGCAGTATTTT
TRBD1	TRBV27	-	TRBJ2-7	CASSVDRASSYEQYF	TGTGCCAGCAGTGTCGACAGGGCTTCCTCCTACGAGCAGTACTTC
TRBD2	TRBV11-2	-	TRBJ2-1	CASSLSAGVGNEQFF	TGTGCCAGCAGCTTATCGGCGGGAGTTGGCAATGAGCAGTTCTTC
-	TRBV28	once	TRBJ1-5	CASSEGNTGYSNQPQHF	TGTGCCAGCAGCGAGGGTAACACAGGGTATAGCAATCAGCCCCAGCATTTT
-	TRBV30	-	TRBJ2-3	CAWTPLVSTDTQYF	TGTGCCTGGACCCCCCTCGTGAGCACAGATACGCAGTATTTT
-	TRBV6-6	-	TRBJ2-5	CASSYWKGGETQYF	TGTGCCAGCAGTTATTGGAAAGGGGGAGAGACCCAGTACTTC
-	TRBV7-9	-	TRBJ1-3	CASSFGRSGNTIYF	TGTGCCAGCAGCTTCGGGCGATCTGGAAACACCATATATTTT
-	TRBV30	-	TRBJ2-7	CAWSDSPYEQYF	TGTGCCTGGAGCGACAGTCCCTACGAGCAGTACTTC
-	TRBV7-3	-	TRBJ2-5	CASSPFGGVQETQYF	TGTGCCAGCAGCCCGTTCGGCGGGGTCCAAGAGACCCAGTACTTC
-	TRBV18	-	TRBJ2-2	CASSPILPSNTGELFF	TGTGCCAGCTCACCAATATTACCATCGAACACCGGGGAGCTGTTTTTT
-	TRBV19	-	TRBJ2-3	CASFLWRLAPTDTQYF	TGTGCCAGTTTCCTATGGAGGCTAGCGCCTACAGATACGCAGTATTTT
TRBD1	TRBV5-6	-	TRBJ1-2	CASSDGTVTIYGYTF	TGTGCCAGCAGCGACGGGACAGTAACAATCTATGGCTACACCTTC
-	TRBV30	-	TRBJ1-1	CAWRLQGTNTEAFF	TGTGCCTGGAGACTACAGGGAACGAACACTGAAGCTTTCTTT
-	TRBV7-8	-	TRBJ1-1	CASSFRQNTEAFF	TGTGCCAGCAGCTTCAGACAGAACACTGAAGCTTTCTTT
-	TRBV9	-	TRBJ1-2	CASSVEANYGYTF	TGTGCCAGCAGCGTAGAAGCCAACTATGGCTACACCTTC
-	TRBV5-5	-	TRBJ2-7	CASSIDSFSYEQYF	TGTGCCAGCAGCATTGACAGTTTCTCCTACGAGCAGTACTTC
TRBD2	TRBV7-9	-	TRBJ2-3	CASSLRGGPDTQYF	TGTGCCAGCAGCTTGCGGGGGGGCCCAGATACGCAGTATTTT
TRBD1	TRBV5-1	-	TRBJ1-2	CASSWGQAANYGYTF	TGCGCCAGCAGCTGGGGACAGGCCGCTAACTATGGCTACACCTTC
-	TRBV28	few	TRBJ1-5	CASSLVGRGNQPQHF	TGTGCCAGCAGTTTGGTGGGTAGGGGCAATCAGCCCCAGCATTTT
-	TRBV12-5	-	TRBJ1-1	CASGPTTEAFF	TGTGCTAGTGGCCCCACCACTGAAGCTTTCTTT
TRBD1	TRBV18	-	TRBJ2-1	CASSPDRVSYNEQFF	TGTGCCAGCTCCCCGGACAGGGTCTCCTACAATGAGCAGTTCTTC
-	TRBV9	-	TRBJ2-3	CASSFRGTTDTQYF	TGTGCCAGCAGCTTCAGGGGAACCACAGATACGCAGTATTTT
TRBD2	TRBV9	-	TRBJ2-3	CASSVGTQQRGADTQYF	TGTGCCAGCAGCGTAGGTACTCAGCAGCGGGGGGCAGATACGCAGTATTTT
-	TRBV30	-	TRBJ2-1	CAWSRDIYNEQFF	TGTGCCTGGAGCCGGGACATTTACAATGAGCAGTTCTTC
-	TRBV4-1	-	TRBJ2-7	CASSHGTTYEQYF	TGCGCCAGCAGCCATGGGACAACCTACGAGCAGTACTTC
-	TRBV6-1	-	TRBJ1-2	CASSEGRASSHGYTF	TGTGCCAGCAGTGAAGGCCGGGCCTCATCCCACGGCTACACCTTC
TRBD1	TRBV5-1	-	TRBJ2-3	CASSPTGTGFTDTQYF	TGCGCCAGCAGCCCGACTGGGACAGGGTTTACAGATACGCAGTATTTT
-	TRBV7-9	-	TRBJ1-3	CASSFQGSGNTIYF	TGTGCCAGCAGCTTCCAGGGCTCTGGAAACACCATATATTTT
-	TRBV6-5	-	TRBJ2-7	CASSFGPGPPGEQYF	TGTGCCAGCAGTTTCGGCCCAGGACCGCCCGGCGAGCAGTACTTC
TRBD2	TRBV27	few	TRBJ2-3	CASSSGREGSTDTQYF	TGTGCCAGCAGTTCCGGACGGGAGGGTAGCACAGATACGCAGTATTTT
-	TRBV29-1	-	TRBJ1-3	CSVEGTDGNTIYF	TGCAGCGTTGAAGGGACAGACGGAAACACCATATATTTT
-	TRBV27	-	TRBJ2-1	CASRTKGNEQFF	TGTGCCAGCAGGACCAAAGGCAATGAGCAGTTCTTC
-	TRBV9	-	TRBJ1-5	CASGGLLEPQHF	TGTGCCAGCGGCGGCCTGCTGGAGCCCCAGCATTTT
TRBD1	TRBV7-9	-	TRBJ2-7	CASSYGTGIEQYF	TGTGCCAGCAGCTACGGGACAGGGATTGAGCAGTACTTC
-	TRBV28	-	TRBJ1-2	CASSLGRINYGYTF	TGTGCCAGCAGTTTGGGCAGAATTAACTATGGCTACACCTTC
TRBD1	TRBV18	few	TRBJ1-6	CATRGQARSPLHF	TGTGCCACCCGAGGACAGGCTCGATCACCCCTCCACTTT
-	TRBV25-1	-	TRBJ2-7	CASSEYDGSYEQYF	TGTGCCAGCAGTGAATACGACGGATCCTACGAGCAGTACTTC